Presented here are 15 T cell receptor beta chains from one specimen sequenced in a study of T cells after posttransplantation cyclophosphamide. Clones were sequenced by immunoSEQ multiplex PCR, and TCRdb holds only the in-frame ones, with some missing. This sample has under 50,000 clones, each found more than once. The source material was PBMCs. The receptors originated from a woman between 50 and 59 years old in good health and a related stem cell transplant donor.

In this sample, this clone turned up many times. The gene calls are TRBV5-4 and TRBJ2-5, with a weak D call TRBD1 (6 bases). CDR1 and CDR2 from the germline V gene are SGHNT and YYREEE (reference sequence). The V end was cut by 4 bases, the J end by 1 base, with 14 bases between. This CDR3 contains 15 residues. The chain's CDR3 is CASSSRDIAQETQYF. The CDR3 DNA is TGTGCCAGCAGCAGCAGGGACATCGCCCAAGAGACCCAGTACTTC.

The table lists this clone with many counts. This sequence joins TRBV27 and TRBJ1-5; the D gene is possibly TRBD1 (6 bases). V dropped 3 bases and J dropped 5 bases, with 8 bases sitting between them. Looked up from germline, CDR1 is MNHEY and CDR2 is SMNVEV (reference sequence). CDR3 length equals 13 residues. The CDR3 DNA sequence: TGTGCCAGCAGTTTCCAGGGGTATCAGCCCCAGCATTTT. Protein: CASSFQGYQPQHF.

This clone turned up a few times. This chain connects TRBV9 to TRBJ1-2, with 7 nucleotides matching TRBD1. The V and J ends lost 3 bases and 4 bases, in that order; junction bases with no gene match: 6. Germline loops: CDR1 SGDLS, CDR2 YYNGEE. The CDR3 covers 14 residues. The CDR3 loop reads CASSAYRGSYGYTF. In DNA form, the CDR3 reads TGTGCCAGCAGCGCCTACAGGGGATCCTATGGCTACACCTTC.

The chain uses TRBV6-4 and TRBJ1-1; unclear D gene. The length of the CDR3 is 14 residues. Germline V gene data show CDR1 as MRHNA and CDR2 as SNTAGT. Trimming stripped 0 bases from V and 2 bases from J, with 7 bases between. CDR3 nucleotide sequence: TGTGCCAGCAGTGACTCGAGCCGTAACACTGAAGCTTTCTTT. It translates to CASSDSSRNTEAFF.

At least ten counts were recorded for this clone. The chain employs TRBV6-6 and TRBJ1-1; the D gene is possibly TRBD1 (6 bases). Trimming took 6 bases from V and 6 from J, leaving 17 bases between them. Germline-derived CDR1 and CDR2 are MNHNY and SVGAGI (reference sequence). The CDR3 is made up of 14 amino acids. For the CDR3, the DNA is TGTGCCAGCAGATCCTACGGGGGGCGGGCTGAAGCTTTCTTT. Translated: CASRSYGGRAEAFF.

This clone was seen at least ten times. This chain's CDR3 is CASSLTSPLTDTQYF. CDR3 nucleotide sequence: TGCGCCAGCAGCTTGACTAGCCCGCTCACAGATACGCAGTATTTT. V usage is TRBV5-1 and J usage is TRBJ2-3, with D perhaps TRBD2 (6 bases). The V end was cut by 1 base, the J end by 2 bases, with 11 bases between. Germline CDR1 is SGHRS and CDR2 is YFSETQ. This CDR3 has 15 amino acids. Full variable domain (remainder filled in from reference TRBV5-1 and TRBJ2-3): KAGVTQTPRYLIKTRGQQVTLSCSPISGHRSVSWYQQTPGQGLQFLFEYFSETQRNKGNFPGRFSGRQFSNSRSEMNVSTLELGDSALYLCASSLTSPLTDTQYFGPGTRLTVL.

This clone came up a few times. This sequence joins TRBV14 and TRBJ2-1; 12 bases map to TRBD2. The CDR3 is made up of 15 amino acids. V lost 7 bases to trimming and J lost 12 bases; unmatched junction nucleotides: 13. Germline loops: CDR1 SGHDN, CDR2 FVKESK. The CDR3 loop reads CASNQVSSGGAGQFF. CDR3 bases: TGTGCCAGCAACCAGGTGTCTAGCGGGGGGGCGGGGCAGTTCTTC.

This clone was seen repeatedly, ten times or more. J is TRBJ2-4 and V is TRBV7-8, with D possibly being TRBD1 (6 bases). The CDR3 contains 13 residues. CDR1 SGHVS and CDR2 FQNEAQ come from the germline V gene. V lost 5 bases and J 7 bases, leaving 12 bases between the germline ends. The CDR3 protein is CASSNTQGNIQYF. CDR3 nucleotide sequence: TGTGCCAGCAGCAATACGCAGGGGAACATTCAGTACTTC. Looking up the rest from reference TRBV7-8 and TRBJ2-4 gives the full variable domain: GAGVSQSPRYKVAKRGQDVALRCDPISGHVSLFWYQQALGQGPEFLTYFQNEAQLDKSGLPSDRFFAERPEGSVSTLKIQRTQQEDSAVYLCASSNTQGNIQYFGAGTRLSVL.

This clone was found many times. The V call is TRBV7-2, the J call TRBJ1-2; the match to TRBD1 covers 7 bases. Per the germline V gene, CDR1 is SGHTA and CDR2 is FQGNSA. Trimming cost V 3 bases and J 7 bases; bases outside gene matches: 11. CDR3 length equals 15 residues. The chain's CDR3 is CASSLALRGSGGYTF. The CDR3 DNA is TGTGCCAGCAGCTTGGCCCTCAGGGGGTCCGGTGGCTACACCTTC.

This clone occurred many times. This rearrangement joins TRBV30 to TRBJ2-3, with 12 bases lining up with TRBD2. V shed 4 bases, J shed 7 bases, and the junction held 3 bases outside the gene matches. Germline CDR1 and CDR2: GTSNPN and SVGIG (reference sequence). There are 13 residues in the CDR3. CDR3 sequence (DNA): TGTGCCTGGACTAGCGGGGGGGCATATACGCAGTATTTT. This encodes CAWTSGGAYTQYF. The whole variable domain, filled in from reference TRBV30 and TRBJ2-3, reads SQTIHQWPATLVQPVGSPLSLECTVEGTSNPNLYWYRQAAGRGLQLLFYSVGIGQISSEVPQNLSASRPQDRQFILSSKKLLLSDSGFYLCAWTSGGAYTQYFGPGTRLTVL.

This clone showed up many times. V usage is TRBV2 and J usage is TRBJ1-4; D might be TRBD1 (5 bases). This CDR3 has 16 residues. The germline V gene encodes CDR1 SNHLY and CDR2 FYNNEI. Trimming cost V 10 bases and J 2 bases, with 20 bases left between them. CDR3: CATRGIDFATNEKLFF. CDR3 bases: TGTGCCACCCGGGGGATAGATTTTGCGACTAATGAAAAACTGTTTTTT. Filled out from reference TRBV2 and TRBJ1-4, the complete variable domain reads EPEVTQTPSHQVTQMGQEVILRCVPISNHLYFYWYRQILGQKVEFLVSFYNNEISEKSEIFDDQFSVERPDGSNFTLKIRSTKLEDSAMYFCATRGIDFATNEKLFFGSGTQLSVL.

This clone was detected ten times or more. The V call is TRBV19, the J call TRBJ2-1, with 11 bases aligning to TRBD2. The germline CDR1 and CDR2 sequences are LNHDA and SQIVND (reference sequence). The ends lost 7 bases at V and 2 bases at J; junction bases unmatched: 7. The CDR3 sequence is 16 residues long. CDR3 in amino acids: CASTRASGGTYNEQFF. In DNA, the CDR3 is TGTGCCAGTACAAGGGCTAGCGGGGGGACCTACAATGAGCAGTTCTTC.

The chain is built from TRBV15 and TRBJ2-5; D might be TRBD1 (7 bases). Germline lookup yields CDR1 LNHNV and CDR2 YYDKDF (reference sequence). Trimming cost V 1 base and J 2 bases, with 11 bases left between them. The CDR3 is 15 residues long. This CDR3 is CATSRGGTEQETQYF. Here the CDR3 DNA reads TGTGCCACCAGCAGAGGCGGGACAGAACAAGAGACCCAGTACTTC.

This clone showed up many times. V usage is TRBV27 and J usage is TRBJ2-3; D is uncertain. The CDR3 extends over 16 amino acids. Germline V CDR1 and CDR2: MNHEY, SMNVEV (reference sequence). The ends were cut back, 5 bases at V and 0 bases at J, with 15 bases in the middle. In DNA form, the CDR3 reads TGTGCCAGCAGTCTCAAGAGCTCGCCCAGCACAGATACGCAGTATTTT. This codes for CASSLKSSPSTDTQYF.

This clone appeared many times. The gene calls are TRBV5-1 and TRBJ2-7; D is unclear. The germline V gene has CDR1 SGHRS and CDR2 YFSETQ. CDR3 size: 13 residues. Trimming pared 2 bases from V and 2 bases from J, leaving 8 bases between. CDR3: CASSLAPTYEQYF. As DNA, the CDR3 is TGCGCCAGCAGCTTAGCGCCCACCTACGAGCAGTACTTC.